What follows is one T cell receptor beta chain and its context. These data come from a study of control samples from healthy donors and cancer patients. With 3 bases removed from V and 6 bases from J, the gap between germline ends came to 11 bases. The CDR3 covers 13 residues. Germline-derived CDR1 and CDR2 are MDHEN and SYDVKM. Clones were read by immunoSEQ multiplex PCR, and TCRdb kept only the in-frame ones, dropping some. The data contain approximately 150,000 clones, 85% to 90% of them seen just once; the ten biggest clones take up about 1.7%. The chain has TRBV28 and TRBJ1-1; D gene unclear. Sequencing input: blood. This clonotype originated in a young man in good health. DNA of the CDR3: TGTGCCAGCAGTTTTATTTATGGCCCTGAAGCTTTCTTT. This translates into CASSFIYGPEAFF.